This entry concerns a single TCR beta chain. Its recognized antigen is unknown. Per-base qualities were not stored, and no clone one base away is much larger. The entry originates in a study of cytomegalovirus exposure and HLA in healthy donors (dated by TCRdb to between 2016 and 2019). Some background on the complete study: An earlier analysis of roughly 570 of the donors reported approximately 260 Gb of sequence data and around 100 million unique TCR beta sequences obtained from about 179 million T cells. Rather than drawing on any new phenotypic data, the later analysis identified candidate immune exposures from TCR beta sequences and the way those sequences occurred across donors. Donor age, sex, ethnicity and CMV serostatus were compiled together with the repertoire data. Among 300 to 450 genotyped donors of the cohort, an average of around 240,000 unique TCR beta nucleotide sequences were sequenced per donor, roughly 18% of them non-productive. In an earlier analysis of 550 to 700 of the donors, high-throughput TCR beta sequencing was used to judge whether each TCR beta V gene segment behaved as functional or pseudogenic. Because of strong linkage in the cohort, roughly five DR-DQ haplotypes were treated as single units for association and clustering. An early release covering over 500 HLA-typed donors comprised roughly 300 gigabases of sequencing data and approximately 80 million unique TCR sequences. The study aimed to test whether cataloging public T cell receptors could reveal signatures of past pathogen exposure. Typing coverage varied by locus: about 620-630 donors for A, B, C, DRB1 and DQB1; some 520 for DQA1; 606 for DPA1; fewer than 480 for DPB1. The study combined high-throughput TCR immunosequencing, statistical association of individual TCRs with disease status, and machine learning to predict cytomegalovirus infection status. A separate validation cohort of over a hundred different subjects was used in addition to the roughly 700-subject first cohort. Of the approximately 400 genotyped donors, roughly 85% fell in the genetic ancestry cluster associated with self-reported Caucasian donors. Both class I and class II loci were covered by HLA typing, at four-digit resolution. Every repertoire in the discovery cohort had been generated on one and the same sequencing platform. The study used immunosequencing to profile the T cell repertoires of approximately 690 subjects and linked those repertoires to cytomegalovirus serostatus. A later genetic analysis used genome-wide SNP genotypes for 398 of the 666 donors, treating that subset as a discovery cohort. To study patterns of TCR occurrence, a later analysis re-analyzed previously published TCR beta repertoires from 650 to 750 donors and added high-resolution HLA genotyping.

Libraries were prepared through the immunoSEQ multiplex PCR assay. A mixture of 60 forward primers for TCR Vbeta segments and 13 reverse primers for TCR Jbeta segments was used in the multiplex PCR. Amplification of the CDR3 region of rearranged TCR beta genes was performed with a multiplex PCR assay on genomic DNA. The Illumina HiSeq System was used to sequence the amplified TCR beta libraries as 87-base-pair reads. In the source study's methods: A later analysis counted approximately 74 million unique TCR beta chains across the 670 or so repertoires, and 9 million to 14 million of these chains were shared by at least two donors. To remove PCR and sequencing errors, raw reads were error-corrected and collapsed into unique sequences using a nearest-neighbor algorithm that merged closely related sequences. Alignment of CDR3 sequences to IMGT reference sequences was used to assign V, D and J gene segments. For a sequence to be retained, at least a six-nucleotide match to both a V gene segment and a J gene segment was required. Rearrangements were called productive when the CDR3 lacked stop codons and stayed in frame with V and J; all others were non-productive. CDR3 was defined by IMGT convention, running from the second conserved V-encoded cysteine to the conserved J-encoded phenylalanine. The earlier analysis of 550 to 650 of the donors excluded any sequence lacking an unambiguous match to a single V gene segment. An earlier analysis of 550 to 650 of the donors classified V segments as functional when productive rearrangements were above 56.7% and as segregating when the standard deviation between donors was above 5%. A statistical classification framework was developed to diagnose cytomegalovirus status using the catalog of TCR beta chain sequences. A later analysis assigned V and J genes by comparing TCR nucleotide sequences with IMGT/GENE-DB human TR gene sequences. In a later analysis, CDR3 sequences and most-parsimonious VDJ recombination scenarios were assigned using the TCRdist pipeline. In a later analysis, each TCR beta chain was defined by its CDR3 amino acid sequence together with its V-gene family, and reads without a unique V-gene family were excluded. A later analysis removed 550 to 650 highly shared, low-generation-probability nucleotide sequences to deal with suspected cross-contamination and a sequencing artifact. For each public chain, a later analysis derived a clonal expansion index from normalized ranks of inferred template counts within each repertoire. A later analysis computed generation probabilities with a VDJ recombination model fitted to out-of-frame rearrangements, and checked the results against IGoR. Hypergeometric tests were used in a later analysis to score TCR-TCR, TCR-HLA and TCR-CMV co-occurrence, with a repertoire-size bias correction applied to the TCR pairs. False discovery rates were estimated in a later analysis by permuting HLA or CMV assignments 20 times. In a later analysis, co-occurring TCRs were grouped with DBSCAN, and TCRdist sequence similarity was added when clustering was performed within HLA-allele-positive subsets. Repertoires with fewer than 30,000 or more than 120,000 public chains were left out of co-occurrence clustering, as were four to six repertoires with anomalous nucleotide sharing. Drawn from immuneACCESS, this table holds only the in-frame rearrangements with V and J called that TCRdb kept. Clones are partly lost; checked studies trace under half to an unresolved V gene and leave the rest unexplained. That table gives V, J and clone size, and the DNA gave D and trimming. In this sample the table shows some 200,000 clones, roughly 79% of which occur a single time. 2% to 2.5% of the sample belongs to the ten largest clones.

The investigation overall reported the following: CMV serostatus was the only immune exposure information available for the cohort. An earlier analysis of several hundred of the donors showed that most TCR beta V segments appeared in productive rearrangements either about 87% or about 30% of the time, which broadly matched IMGT annotations. A further reported finding was that TCR beta sequences accurately predicted the HLA-A and HLA-B alleles for most subjects in the first cohort. When HLA alleles, especially DR and DQ, strongly co-occurred, attributing TCR associations to individual alleles was difficult. HLA typing was unavailable for some donors at each locus, so association tests used only the typed subset. Three of the identified cytomegalovirus-associated TCR beta chains were confirmed in vitro to be specific for cytomegalovirus antigens. Compared with the 666-donor mean, donors in an Asian-associated ancestry cluster had fewer N-insertions in productive TCRs, according to a later genetic analysis. V-gene and J-gene trimming of TCR beta chains was associated with a missense DCLRE1C variant in a later genetic analysis, and the association was replicated in an independent cohort. A total of 164 TCR beta chains were listed by the study as associated with cytomegalovirus. The presence/absence analyses assumed that sequencing depth was roughly uniform across donors, and that assumption may not be true. Linkage disequilibrium might explain the correlated functional status among segregating V segments, but an unknown experimental factor could not be ruled out. According to the authors, the approach could potentially be generalized to other disease states and immunological phenotypes. Because the 87-base-pair reads could not distinguish some IMGT-functional V segments, including TRBV6-2 and TRBV6-3, those segments were excluded. A later analysis found that TCR association rates varied across HLA loci, with DRB1 alleles showing the most associated TCRs and HLA-C alleles the fewest. This cohort had only TCR beta chains sequenced, and the lack of alpha or paired-chain data limited which features could be detected. Specific HLA alleles were associated with 15,000 to 20,000 TCR beta sequences at a false discovery rate of 0.05 in a later analysis. Because counts were too low, roughly 18 rarely observed V segments, including chromosome 9 orphons, were left out of the earlier analysis of over 550 of the donors. Several of the top co-occurrence clusters appeared to be linked to parvovirus B19, influenza, CMV and Epstein-Barr virus, according to a later analysis. A later analysis found that HLA-associated TCR beta chains were more clonally expanded and had lower generation probabilities than equally common non-associated chains. A group of highly shared sequence variants was considered likely to be a technical artifact of the sequencing pipeline. The classifier was reported to diagnose cytomegalovirus status with high specificity and sensitivity in both the original and validation cohorts. A later analysis found that most CMV-associated TCR beta chains appeared HLA-restricted, with HLA associations seemingly driven largely by CMV exposure. Most TCR sequences were observed very rarely across donors, whereas some public TCRs were present in many individuals.

CDR1 and CDR2 are drawn from the germline V gene: SGHTA, FQGNSA. The CDR3 starts with the cysteine, ends with the phenylalanine, and has 15 residues. The kept DNA is CDR3 alone, 45 bases in frame from the first base. V has 6 bases trimmed and J has 7 bases trimmed; junction bases matching no gene number 7. The cohort consisted of 666 healthy bone marrow donors. All cohort members were sampled while nominally healthy, although unrecorded immune exposures were likely present. The donor tested CMV seropositive and was one of the 289 seropositive cohort members. Each donor provided a peripheral blood sample, and peripheral blood mononuclear cells were used for TCR beta sequencing. Genomic DNA was extracted from the blood cell samples with the Qiagen DNeasy Blood Extraction Kit.

This clonotype was sampled from a woman between 25 and 40 years old in good health and CMV-seropositive. The chain is made from TRBV7-2 and TRBJ2-1, and 12 bases in between align with TRBD2. Material: PBMCs. The CDR3 here reads CASRRLAGDDNEQFF. The DNA sequence is TGTGCCAGCAGACGACTAGCGGGGGATGATAATGAGCAGTTCTTC.